The 26 T cell receptor beta chains reported below all come from one sample, sequenced in a study of T cell repertoires in cytomegalovirus infection. TCRdb recomputed calls from the reads with MiXCR, one row per CDR3 protein. Of around 500,000 distinct CDR3 sequences listed, more than 40% were seen once; the top ten hold approximately 40%. These receptors' targets are unknown. Sequences were derived from cultured PBMCs, sampled from culture after CMV antigen stimulation. The receptors shown here come from a human donor in good health (CMV status not recorded). Some clones in this sample may be carry-over from other donors' samples.

A few counts support this clonotype. V usage is TRBV25-1 and J usage is TRBJ1-4; weak D call: TRBD1 (5 bases). CDR3 length: 16 residues. V shed 5 bases and J shed 5 bases, with 18 bases lying between them. Germline lookup yields CDR1 MGHDK and CDR2 SYGVNS. CDR3 protein: CASSRGWPEANEKLFF. Here the CDR3 DNA reads TGTGCCAGCAGTAGGGGTTGGCCGGAAGCGAATGAAAAACTGTTTTTT.

This sequence joins TRBV7-2 and TRBJ2-1; perhaps TRBD2 as D (6 bases). Germline V gene data show CDR1 as SGHTA and CDR2 as FQGNSA. CDR3 length: 16 amino acids. V was clipped by 0 bases and J by 4 bases, with 13 bases between them. The CDR3 here is CASSLAASADYNEQFF. The CDR3 bases are TGTGCCAGCAGCTTAGCGGCTAGCGCCGATTACAATGAGCAGTTCTTC.

This sequence joins TRBV7-2 and TRBJ2-1, with 8 bases fitting TRBD2. Losses at the gene ends were 8 bases for V and 3 bases for J; bases not matched to a gene: 6. The CDR3 length is 14 residues. Germline V lookup: CDR1 SGHTA, CDR2 FQGNSA. This CDR3 is CASQRETYYNEQFF. DNA for the CDR3: TGTGCCAGCCAGCGGGAGACCTACTACAATGAGCAGTTCTTC.

The chain joins TRBV5-1 to TRBJ2-1, with D perhaps matching TRBD1 (6 bases). Trimming took 9 bases from V and 9 from J, leaving 13 bases between them. Germline V CDR1 and CDR2: SGHRS, YFSETQ. The CDR3 sequence is 11 residues long. As DNA, the CDR3 is TGCGCCACCTACGAGGGGGTTGAGCAGTTCTTC. Amino acids: CATYEGVEQFF.

The genes are TRBV7-2 and TRBJ2-3, with 7 positions matching TRBD2. The V segment lost 5 bases and the J segment 2 bases; nucleotides outside the gene matches: 7. CDR3 length: 15 amino acids. In germline, CDR1 is SGHTA, CDR2 FQGNSA. The CDR3 spells CASSPWRGFTDTQYF. In nucleotides, the CDR3 is TGTGCCAGCAGCCCCTGGCGGGGGTTCACAGATACGCAGTATTTT.

The chain couples TRBV6-2 or TRBV6-3 to TRBJ2-3; D unclear. The CDR3 runs to 13 residues. Germline lookup yields CDR1 MNHEY and CDR2 SVGEGT. With 2 bases removed from V and 3 bases from J, the gap between germline ends came to 6 bases. Written as DNA, the CDR3 is TGTGCCAGCAGTTACACCGGGACAGATACGCAGTATTTT. Protein sequence: CASSYTGTDTQYF.

This rearrangement joins TRBV6-2 or TRBV6-3 to TRBJ1-5; maybe TRBD1 (5 bases). V gave up 1 base and J gave up 3 bases, with 16 bases separating them. Germline CDR1 MNHEY, CDR2 SVGEGT. The CDR3 is made up of 17 amino acids. The DNA for the CDR3 is TGTGCCAGCAGTTACTTTCCGGGACGGAACACCAATCAGCCCCAGCATTTT. Translating it yields CASSYFPGRNTNQPQHF.

The CDR3 spells CASRMSLLGQGGYEQYF. The CDR3 DNA is TGTGCCAGCAGAATGAGCCTCCTTGGACAGGGGGGTTACGAGCAGTACTTC. V and J are TRBV2 and TRBJ2-7, with TRBD1 identical over 10 bases. The germline V gene encodes CDR1 SNHLY and CDR2 FYNNEI. The CDR3 has 17 residues. V gave up 6 bases and J gave up 4 bases; unmatched junction bases: 15.

The gene calls are TRBV7-9 and TRBJ2-1; 9 positions agree with TRBD1. The junction had 9 bases not matched to a gene; V was cut back by 5 bases and J by 7 bases. Germline V gene lookup returns CDR1 SEHNR and CDR2 FQNEAQ (reference sequence). The CDR3 is made up of 15 amino acids. CDR3 amino acids: CASSLRDRALNEQFF. DNA of the CDR3: TGTGCCAGCAGCCTCCGGGACAGGGCCTTAAATGAGCAGTTCTTC.

This clonotype was detected a few times. J is TRBJ2-3 and V is TRBV7-9; 9 nucleotides match TRBD2. V lost 10 bases, J lost 5 bases, and 7 bases stayed unmatched. In germline, CDR1 is SEHNR, CDR2 FQNEAQ (reference sequence). The CDR3 has 13 amino acids. The CDR3 coding sequence is TGTGCCACGACGGCTAGCGGGATAGATACGCAGTATTTT. The encoded protein is CATTASGIDTQYF.

The sample holds a few counts of this clonotype. The chain has TRBV7-2 and TRBJ2-3; a weak D match, TRBD2 (5 bases). V was trimmed by 3 bases and J by 4 bases, leaving 17 bases between them. Looked up from germline, CDR1 is SGHTA and CDR2 is FQGNSA. The CDR3 has 16 residues. The CDR3 region is CASSLRPAGVADTQYF. The CDR3 nucleotides read TGTGCCAGCAGCTTGCGTCCCGCCGGGGTCGCAGATACGCAGTATTTT.

The chain is built from TRBV4-2 and TRBJ2-3; the D gene could be TRBD1 or TRBD2 (7 bases each). Germline CDR1 is LGHNA and CDR2 is YNFKEQ. This CDR3 is 16 amino acids long. V was clipped by 4 bases and J by 5 bases, with 19 bases between them. This chain's CDR3 is CASSPPRGGAGDTQYF. Written as DNA, the CDR3 is TGTGCCAGCAGCCCCCCCAGGGGGGGGGCCGGAGATACGCAGTATTTT.

The rearrangement joins TRBV6-1 to TRBJ2-5; D unclear. From germline, CDR1 is MNHNS and CDR2 SASEGT. The CDR3 runs to 12 residues. The germline V and J ends were trimmed by 1 base and 8 bases, with 8 bases remaining between them. The CDR3 DNA reads TGTGCCAGCAGTGAAGGGGTTGCCACCCAGTACTTC. Translating gives CASSEGVATQYF.

This clonotype was counted a single time. This chain uses TRBV7-2 with TRBJ2-3; D remains ambiguous. Trimming removed 4 bases from V and 2 bases from J, with 13 bases in between. This CDR3 has 15 residues. CDR1 is SGHTA, CDR2 FQGNSA, per germline. The CDR3 bases are TGTGCCAGCAGCTCTCCCGAGACTTCCACAGATACGCAGTATTTT. Its translation is CASSSPETSTDTQYF. Looking up the rest from reference TRBV7-2 and TRBJ2-3 gives the full variable domain: GAGVSQSPSNKVTEKGKDVELRCDPISGHTALYWYRQSLGQGLEFLIYFQGNSAPDKSGLPSDRFSAERTGGSVSTLTIQRTQQEDSAVYLCASSSPETSTDTQYFGPGTRLTVL.

There are a few counts of this clonotype. The rearrangement links TRBV7-9 to TRBJ2-7; 9 positions agree with TRBD2. Germline trimming cut 3 bases from V and 6 bases from J; bases unmatched to any gene: 6. The length of the CDR3 is 14 residues. Germline assignment: CDR1 SEHNR and CDR2 FQNEAQ (reference sequence). CDR3 DNA: TGTGCCAGCAGCTTCCCTAGCGGGAATGGCGAGCAGTACTTC. This translates into CASSFPSGNGEQYF.

The genes are TRBV7-2 and TRBJ1-6; D is ambiguous. The V gene's germline CDR1 is SGHTA and CDR2 FQGNSA. This CDR3 has 16 amino acids. V was pared by 5 bases and J by 0 bases, with 11 bases between. The CDR3 here is CASSPTGNSYNSPLHF. CDR3 nucleotides: TGTGCCAGCAGCCCCACGGGCAACTCCTATAATTCACCCCTCCACTTT.

V is TRBV2 and J is TRBJ2-1; no reliable D call. The CDR3 contains 16 residues. V gave up 5 bases and J gave up 5 bases, with 19 bases separating them. Germline V gene data show CDR1 as SNHLY and CDR2 as FYNNEI. The CDR3 spells CASSPLVYEVHNEQFF. CDR3 sequence (DNA): TGTGCCAGCAGTCCCCTAGTATACGAAGTCCACAATGAGCAGTTCTTC.

This rearrangement joins TRBV7-4 to TRBJ2-5; TRBD1 matches 9 bases. This CDR3 region has 16 residues. Germline lookup yields CDR1 SGHVT and CDR2 SQSDAQ. The V gene end was trimmed by 10 bases and the J gene end by 2 bases; junction bases not matched to a gene: 14. The CDR3 nucleotides are TGTGCCATCAATAGGGACAGGGAACGGGGTCAAGAGACCCAGTACTTC. Translating it yields CAINRDRERGQETQYF.

This CDR3 reads CASSLRAGAHEQYF. The CDR3 nucleotides are TGTGCCAGCAGCTTAAGGGCAGGGGCCCACGAGCAGTACTTC. The rearrangement joins TRBV7-2 to TRBJ2-7; TRBD1 might be the D (6 bases). The CDR3 extends over 14 amino acids. CDR1 and CDR2 from the germline V gene are SGHTA and FQGNSA. Trimming removed 2 bases at V and 5 bases at J, with 13 bases between.

The V gene is TRBV6-1, the J gene TRBJ2-7; D is unresolved. Germline V lookup: CDR1 MNHNS, CDR2 SASEGT. This CDR3 has 13 amino acids. V lost 4 bases and J 2 bases, leaving 9 bases between the germline ends. The CDR3 sequence: CASSADVAYEQYF. Here the CDR3 DNA reads TGTGCCAGCAGTGCGGACGTAGCCTACGAGCAGTACTTC.

This clonotype came up a few times. The chain uses TRBV5-4 and TRBJ2-4, with a tentative D call TRBD1 (7 bases). Trimming pared 2 bases from V and 4 bases from J, leaving 13 bases between. The CDR3 runs 15 residues. Germline V lookup: CDR1 SGHNT, CDR2 YYREEE (reference sequence). CDR3 amino acids: CASSFKEGAKNIQYF. For the CDR3, the DNA is TGTGCCAGCAGCTTTAAGGAGGGGGCAAAAAACATTCAGTACTTC.

This chain joins TRBV6-6 and TRBJ2-5; no definite D call. Germline V gene lookup returns CDR1 MNHNY and CDR2 SVGAGI (reference sequence). V was trimmed by 4 bases and J by 2 bases, leaving 11 bases between them. This CDR3 has 14 residues. In DNA, the CDR3 is TGTGCCAGCAGTTCTAGACCCCGACAAGAGACCCAGTACTTC. It yields the protein CASSSRPRQETQYF.

This clonotype has at least ten counts. The V call is TRBV7-2, the J call TRBJ2-1, with D perhaps matching TRBD2 (5 bases). Trimming pared 2 bases from V and 0 bases from J, leaving 17 bases between. There are 18 residues in the CDR3. Germline lookup yields CDR1 SGHTA and CDR2 FQGNSA. In DNA, the CDR3 is TGTGCCAGCAGCTTAAGTGCGGGTTGGCGGAGCTCCTACAATGAGCAGTTCTTC. This sequence encodes CASSLSAGWRSSYNEQFF.

This clonotype showed up just a few times. V usage is TRBV7-2 and J usage is TRBJ2-2; D is possibly TRBD1 (6 bases). Trimming left V 1 base short and J 2 bases short, with 14 bases between. This CDR3 contains 17 residues. Germline lookup yields CDR1 SGHTA and CDR2 FQGNSA. In DNA form, the CDR3 reads TGTGCCAGCAGCTTAGATCCCGACAGGCTAAACACCGGGGAGCTGTTTTTT. This gives the protein CASSLDPDRLNTGELFF.

In the case of this clonotype: A much larger clone differs from this one at a single base, so this may be a read error. Since no conserved phenylalanine or tryptophan closes the CDR3, a read error is the likely cause. The J gene is TRBJ1-4, the V gene TRBV7-2; a weak D match, TRBD1 (5 bases). Germline CDR1 is SGHTA and CDR2 is FQGNSA. The V end was cut by 3 bases, the J end by 7 bases, with 15 bases between. The CDR3 contains 15 residues. This CDR3 reads CASSFDGAMGEKLFL. The CDR3 DNA is TGTGCCAGCAGCTTCGACGGGGCTATGGGTGAAAAACTGTTTTTA.

This clonotype was seen a single time. The chain is built from TRBV20-1 and TRBJ1-1, with 9 bases lining up with TRBD1. Germline values: CDR1 DFQATT, CDR2 SNEGSKA (reference sequence). This CDR3 is 15 amino acids long. Trimming cost V 3 bases and J 4 bases; bases outside gene matches: 9. CDR3: CSARGGTGISTEAFF. Here the CDR3 DNA reads TGCAGTGCTAGGGGGGGGACAGGGATTAGCACTGAAGCTTTCTTT.